This is a list of T cell receptor beta chains from one sample in a study of cytomegalovirus exposure and HLA in healthy donors. Clones were read by immunoSEQ multiplex PCR, and TCRdb kept only the in-frame ones, dropping some. The profile covers over 100,000 clones, with just under 90% appearing a single time and under 6.5% taken by the ten largest. The specimen was PBMCs. The receptors derive from a woman between 25 and 40 years old in good health and CMV-seronegative. Each CDR3 is given with its conserved first and last residue. Each record gives: CDR3 DNA, CDR3 protein, clone size, D gene, J gene, V gene. A D gene is named only where the DNA matches it firmly. Clone sizes are given selectively: once, few, many, or a class where the clone is expanded.

CDR3 DNA: TGTGCCAGCAGCTTACTCAGGGGGCGGGACAGCAATCAGCCCCAGCATTTT
CDR3 protein: CASSLLRGRDSNQPQHF
clone size: NA
D gene: TRBD1
J gene: TRBJ1-5
V gene: TRBV7-8

CDR3 DNA: TGTGCCAGCAGCACCATAAGGGGGCCCCCATCGGACTATGGCTACACCTTC
CDR3 protein: CASSTIRGPPSDYGYTF
clone size: NA
D gene: TRBD1
J gene: TRBJ1-2
V gene: TRBV7-6

CDR3 DNA: TGCGCCAGCAGCCAGCCGGGACAGAGACAAGAGACCCAGTACTTC
CDR3 protein: CASSQPGQRQETQYF
clone size: NA
D gene: TRBD1
J gene: TRBJ2-5
V gene: TRBV4-1

CDR3 DNA: TGTGCCAGCAGTCCCGTGGTCAGGGGGGTCTGGCTAGACGAGCAGTACTTC
CDR3 protein: CASSPVVRGVWLDEQYF
clone size: NA
D gene: NA
J gene: TRBJ2-7
V gene: TRBV27

CDR3 DNA: TGTGCCAGCAGTGAAGGGGGGCCAACGAGGAACACCGGGGAGCTGTTTTTT
CDR3 protein: CASSEGGPTRNTGELFF
clone size: NA
D gene: NA
J gene: TRBJ2-2
V gene: TRBV2

CDR3 DNA: TGTGCCAGCAGCGCCCTCCCCTCGGGGACCGGGGAGCTGTTTTTT
CDR3 protein: CASSALPSGTGELFF
clone size: NA
D gene: NA
J gene: TRBJ2-2
V gene: TRBV9

CDR3 DNA: TGTGCCAGCACCCTCGGGACTATGCGTCGTGAGACCCAGTACTTC
CDR3 protein: CASTLGTMRRETQYF
clone size: NA
D gene: TRBD2
J gene: TRBJ2-5
V gene: TRBV2

CDR3 DNA: TGTGCCAGCAGCCCGGACAGGGGGCTTTACAATGAGCAGTTCTTC
CDR3 protein: CASSPDRGLYNEQFF
clone size: NA
D gene: TRBD1
J gene: TRBJ2-1
V gene: TRBV7-2

CDR3 DNA: TGTGCCAGCAGTTTTGGGCCCGTAGCCAAAAACATTCAGTACTTC
CDR3 protein: CASSFGPVAKNIQYF
clone size: NA
D gene: NA
J gene: TRBJ2-4
V gene: TRBV28

CDR3 DNA: TGTGCCAGCAGCTCAGATATGAATGAGCAGTTCTTC
CDR3 protein: CASSSDMNEQFF
clone size: NA
D gene: NA
J gene: TRBJ2-1
V gene: TRBV5-4

CDR3 DNA: TGTGCCAGCGTCGAGGGGAACACTGAAGCTTTCTTT
CDR3 protein: CASVEGNTEAFF
clone size: few
D gene: NA
J gene: TRBJ1-1
V gene: TRBV2

CDR3 DNA: TGTGCCACCTGGGGGGTGAGGACCGATTACAATGAGCAGTTCTTC
CDR3 protein: CATWGVRTDYNEQFF
clone size: once
D gene: NA
J gene: TRBJ2-1
V gene: TRBV2

CDR3 DNA: TGCGCCAGCAGCCCGGGACAGCGAGGATTCCAAGAGACCCAGTACTTC
CDR3 protein: CASSPGQRGFQETQYF
clone size: NA
D gene: TRBD1
J gene: TRBJ2-5
V gene: TRBV5-1

CDR3 DNA: TGTGCCAGCAGTGGGACATTAACTTACAATGAGCAGTTCTTC
CDR3 protein: CASSGTLTYNEQFF
clone size: once
D gene: NA
J gene: TRBJ2-1
V gene: TRBV6-1

CDR3 DNA: TGTGCCAGCAGCTTTCGAGGGGAGCAGTTCTTC
CDR3 protein: CASSFRGEQFF
clone size: NA
D gene: NA
J gene: TRBJ2-1
V gene: TRBV13

CDR3 DNA: TGTGCCAGCAGTTTGACCCGGGGGACGGAGACCCAGTACTTC
CDR3 protein: CASSLTRGTETQYF
clone size: NA
D gene: NA
J gene: TRBJ2-5
V gene: TRBV27

CDR3 DNA: TGTGCCAGCAGCCAAGGGAGGGGACTAGCGGGAGCAGAGACCCAGTACTTC
CDR3 protein: CASSQGRGLAGAETQYF
clone size: NA
D gene: TRBD2
J gene: TRBJ2-5
V gene: TRBV4-2

CDR3 DNA: TGTGCCAGCAGCAGCACTAGCGGGAGGGTAGATACGCAGTATTTT
CDR3 protein: CASSSTSGRVDTQYF
clone size: once
D gene: TRBD2
J gene: TRBJ2-3
V gene: TRBV6-6

CDR3 DNA: TGTGCCAGTAGTACTCGACAGGGGACGACGTCTAGGGAAGCTTTCTTT
CDR3 protein: CASSTRQGTTSREAFF
clone size: NA
D gene: TRBD1
J gene: TRBJ1-1
V gene: TRBV19

CDR3 DNA: TGCGCCAGCAGCCAGCAGGGGTCGGGTAATGAAAAACTGTTTTTT
CDR3 protein: CASSQQGSGNEKLFF
clone size: few
D gene: NA
J gene: TRBJ1-4
V gene: TRBV5-1

CDR3 DNA: TGTGCCAGCAGCCCCTACCGGACAGGGGGGGAAGAGACCCAGTACTTC
CDR3 protein: CASSPYRTGGEETQYF
clone size: NA
D gene: TRBD1
J gene: TRBJ2-5
V gene: TRBV5-6

CDR3 DNA: TGCGCCAGCAGCCAAGATGGGACGGGAGCCTACGAGCAGTACTTC
CDR3 protein: CASSQDGTGAYEQYF
clone size: NA
D gene: NA
J gene: TRBJ2-7
V gene: TRBV4-1

CDR3 DNA: TGTGCCAGCAGCTTCCGGGGGAGCCAGCCCCAGCATTTT
CDR3 protein: CASSFRGSQPQHF
clone size: NA
D gene: NA
J gene: TRBJ1-5
V gene: TRBV7-2

CDR3 DNA: TGCGCCAGCAGTTATTCAGGGAATCCCTACGAGCAGTACTTC
CDR3 protein: CASSYSGNPYEQYF
clone size: NA
D gene: NA
J gene: TRBJ2-7
V gene: TRBV5-1

CDR3 DNA: TGTGCCAGCTCACCGCAGGGGAGCTCCTACAATGAGCAGTTCTTC
CDR3 protein: CASSPQGSSYNEQFF
clone size: NA
D gene: NA
J gene: TRBJ2-1
V gene: TRBV18

CDR3 DNA: TGTGCCAGCAGTCCTCAGGGCCCCTATGGCTACACCTTC
CDR3 protein: CASSPQGPYGYTF
clone size: once
D gene: NA
J gene: TRBJ1-2
V gene: TRBV28

CDR3 DNA: TGTGCCAGCAGTTACGGACCACAGGGGAGTATGTACGAGCAGTACTTC
CDR3 protein: CASSYGPQGSMYEQYF
clone size: NA
D gene: TRBD1
J gene: TRBJ2-7
V gene: TRBV6-5

CDR3 DNA: TGTGCCATCAGTGGTGGGGCCGGGGCCAACGTCCTGACTTTC
CDR3 protein: CAISGGAGANVLTF
clone size: few
D gene: NA
J gene: TRBJ2-6
V gene: TRBV10-3

CDR3 DNA: TGTGCCAGTAGCCCTGGAGACAGGGGATTCAGGCAGTACTTC
CDR3 protein: CASSPGDRGFRQYF
clone size: NA
D gene: TRBD1
J gene: TRBJ2-7
V gene: TRBV19

CDR3 DNA: TGTGCCAGCAGTTGGACAGGCCCCTACACCGGGGAGCTGTTTTTT
CDR3 protein: CASSWTGPYTGELFF
clone size: NA
D gene: TRBD1
J gene: TRBJ2-2
V gene: TRBV6-6

CDR3 DNA: TGTGCCAGCAGTTTGAACTTCAATCAGCCCCAGCATTTT
CDR3 protein: CASSLNFNQPQHF
clone size: NA
D gene: NA
J gene: TRBJ1-5
V gene: TRBV27

CDR3 DNA: TGTGCCAGCAGCCAAATAGCGGGGGACAATGAGCAGTTCTTC
CDR3 protein: CASSQIAGDNEQFF
clone size: NA
D gene: TRBD2
J gene: TRBJ2-1
V gene: TRBV5-4

CDR3 DNA: TGTGCCAGCAGTCCCGTAGCGGGAACAGATACGCAGTATTTT
CDR3 protein: CASSPVAGTDTQYF
clone size: once
D gene: TRBD2
J gene: TRBJ2-3
V gene: TRBV28

CDR3 DNA: TGTGCCAGCAGCTCGGCTAGCTCCTACAATGAGCAGTTCTTC
CDR3 protein: CASSSASSYNEQFF
clone size: once
D gene: NA
J gene: TRBJ2-1
V gene: TRBV5-4

CDR3 DNA: TGTGCCAGCAGCTTAGTCCTTCAGGGGGGAATGGACGAGCAGTACTTC
CDR3 protein: CASSLVLQGGMDEQYF
clone size: NA
D gene: NA
J gene: TRBJ2-7
V gene: TRBV7-2

CDR3 DNA: TGTGCCAGCAGCTGGGGACAGAGCTCTGGAAACACCATATATTTT
CDR3 protein: CASSWGQSSGNTIYF
clone size: NA
D gene: TRBD1
J gene: TRBJ1-3
V gene: TRBV11-2

CDR3 DNA: TGTGCCAGTAGTGGGGGGAACAATCAGCCCCAGCATTTT
CDR3 protein: CASSGGNNQPQHF
clone size: NA
D gene: NA
J gene: TRBJ1-5
V gene: TRBV19

CDR3 DNA: TGTGCCAGCAGCTCGCAAGAGACCCAGTACTTC
CDR3 protein: CASSSQETQYF
clone size: NA
D gene: NA
J gene: TRBJ2-5
V gene: TRBV7-2

CDR3 DNA: TGTGCCAGCAACCAGCGGGAAGAGACCCAGTACTTC
CDR3 protein: CASNQREETQYF
clone size: NA
D gene: NA
J gene: TRBJ2-5
V gene: TRBV7-9

CDR3 DNA: TGTGCCAGCAGCTCCCACGAGCGTCCCGGGGAGCTGTTTTTT
CDR3 protein: CASSSHERPGELFF
clone size: NA
D gene: NA
J gene: TRBJ2-2
V gene: TRBV7-2

CDR3 DNA: TGTGCCAGCTCACTACAGGTCCCGGACAGGGGTGTGTACTACGAGCAGTACTTC
CDR3 protein: CASSLQVPDRGVYYEQYF
clone size: NA
D gene: TRBD1
J gene: TRBJ2-7
V gene: TRBV18

CDR3 DNA: TGTGCCAGCAGCCAAGAGGGGGCGGCCCCCCGGTCTGACATTCAGTACTTC
CDR3 protein: CASSQEGAAPRSDIQYF
clone size: NA
D gene: NA
J gene: TRBJ2-4
V gene: TRBV4-2

CDR3 DNA: TGTGCCAGCAGATGGACTTACTATGGCTACACCTTC
CDR3 protein: CASRWTYYGYTF
clone size: once
D gene: NA
J gene: TRBJ1-2
V gene: TRBV14

CDR3 DNA: TGTGCCAGCAGCCCCCTAGCGGGGGGGCTCAGGAATGAGCAGTTCTTC
CDR3 protein: CASSPLAGGLRNEQFF
clone size: NA
D gene: TRBD2
J gene: TRBJ2-1
V gene: TRBV7-3

CDR3 DNA: TGTGCCAGCAGCTTTTATAGCGGGGGGGCTCAAGAGACCCAGTACTTC
CDR3 protein: CASSFYSGGAQETQYF
clone size: NA
D gene: TRBD2
J gene: TRBJ2-5
V gene: TRBV7-2

CDR3 DNA: TGTGCCAGCAGCCCCGGGACAGGGCGTCCCAACAATGAGCAGTTCTTC
CDR3 protein: CASSPGTGRPNNEQFF
clone size: few
D gene: TRBD1
J gene: TRBJ2-1
V gene: TRBV5-4

CDR3 DNA: TGTGCCAGCAGTGGTCCAATGGTGGGCCCCCACGAGCAGTACTTC
CDR3 protein: CASSGPMVGPHEQYF
clone size: NA
D gene: NA
J gene: TRBJ2-7
V gene: TRBV6-1

CDR3 DNA: TGTGCCAGCAGCCAGTCGGGGCGGGGGCCGCCATACTTC
CDR3 protein: CASSQSGRGPPYF
clone size: NA
D gene: NA
J gene: TRBJ2-7
V gene: TRBV14

CDR3 DNA: TGTGCCAGCAGTTTACATTCACAGTCTAATGAAAAACTGTTTTTT
CDR3 protein: CASSLHSQSNEKLFF
clone size: NA
D gene: NA
J gene: TRBJ1-4
V gene: TRBV27

CDR3 DNA: TGTGCCAGCAGCTTACAACAACAAGAGACCCAGTACTTC
CDR3 protein: CASSLQQQETQYF
clone size: NA
D gene: NA
J gene: TRBJ2-5
V gene: TRBV7-2

CDR3 DNA: TGTGCCAGCAGCTCGTTCCGGGACAGCGCTATAAATGAGCAGTTCTTC
CDR3 protein: CASSSFRDSAINEQFF
clone size: NA
D gene: TRBD1
J gene: TRBJ2-1
V gene: TRBV5-4

CDR3 DNA: TGTGCCAGCAGCCAAGAGTCCGCGGGTCGAACCTACGAGCAGTACTTC
CDR3 protein: CASSQESAGRTYEQYF
clone size: NA
D gene: NA
J gene: TRBJ2-7
V gene: TRBV4-2

CDR3 DNA: TGCGCCAGCAGCTTGGTACCCACAGGGGGCCATGAGCAGTACTTC
CDR3 protein: CASSLVPTGGHEQYF
clone size: NA
D gene: TRBD1
J gene: TRBJ2-7
V gene: TRBV5-1

CDR3 DNA: TGTGCCATCAGCCCAACGACAGGGACGGGCTCCTACGAGCAGTACTTC
CDR3 protein: CAISPTTGTGSYEQYF
clone size: NA
D gene: TRBD1
J gene: TRBJ2-7
V gene: TRBV10-3